The clone carrying this TCR beta chain was seen a single time. Germline V CDR1 and CDR2: MNHNS, SASEGT. CDR3 length: 15 amino acids. V was clipped by 4 bases and J by 2 bases; unmatched bases: 2. The data were taken from a study of cytomegalovirus exposure and HLA in healthy donors. 60 Vbeta and 13 Jbeta primers were used in PCR. Only in-frame clones appear in the TCRdb table, and some are missing; sequencing was by immunoSEQ multiplex PCR. The data show about 210,000 clones, about four fifths seen once. The study sampled nominally healthy donors, though unrecorded immune exposures were likely. This TCR was sampled from a middle-aged man in good health and CMV-seropositive. The genes are TRBV6-1 and TRBJ2-6, with 7 nucleotides matching TRBD1. The sequencing sample was made of PBMCs. CDR3 loop: CASSGGGAGANVLTF. DNA for the CDR3: TGTGCCAGCAGTGGAGGGGGCGCTGGGGCCAACGTCCTGACTTTC.